This T cell receptor beta chain was retrieved from a study of OX40 agonist ivuxolimab in advanced cancers. The protocol was immunoSEQ multiplex PCR, while the TCRdb copy is restricted to in-frame clones and leaves out a portion. The sample holds some 70,000 clones, 70% to 90% seen once. The sequencing here drew on CD4+ or CD8+ T cells sorted from blood, taken in a trial of the OX40 agonist ivuxolimab. The clonotype comes from an adult with an advanced solid tumor such as melanoma, head and neck, liver or kidney cancer.

The CDR3 nucleotides are TGTGCCAGCAGTTTAAACAGTCCGGCTGACCAGCATTTT. Translating gives CASSLNSPADQHF. The rearrangement joins TRBV28 to TRBJ1-5, with D hard to call. Germline V gene data show CDR1 as MDHEN and CDR2 as SYDVKM. V gave up 2 bases and J gave up 12 bases, with 14 bases separating them. The CDR3 loop spans 13 amino acids.